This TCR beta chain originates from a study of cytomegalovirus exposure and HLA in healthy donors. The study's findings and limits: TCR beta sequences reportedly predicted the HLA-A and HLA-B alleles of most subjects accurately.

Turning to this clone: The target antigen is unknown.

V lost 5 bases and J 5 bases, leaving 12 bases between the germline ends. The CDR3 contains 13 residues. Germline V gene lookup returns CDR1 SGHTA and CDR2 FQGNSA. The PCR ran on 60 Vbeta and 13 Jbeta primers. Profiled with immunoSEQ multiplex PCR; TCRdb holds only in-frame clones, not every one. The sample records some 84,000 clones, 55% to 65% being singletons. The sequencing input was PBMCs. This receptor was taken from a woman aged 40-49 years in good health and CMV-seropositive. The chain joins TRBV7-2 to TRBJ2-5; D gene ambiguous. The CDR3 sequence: CASSRAAGETQYF. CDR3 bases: TGTGCCAGCAGCCGAGCCGCCGGGGAGACCCAGTACTTC.